These 2 T cell receptor beta chains were all obtained from the same sample, sequenced in a study of shared clonotypes between healthy human individuals. TCRdb's copy holds only in-frame clones and misses some; the assay was immunoSEQ multiplex PCR. The table includes over 700,000 clones, just under 75% detected once. Material for sequencing was memory CD4+ T cells sorted from blood. This sample's subset: CD45RA-negative fraction. The receptors shown here come from a woman between 25 and 40 years old in good health.

Notes on this clone: A read error may explain this, as a much larger clone is one base away. This chain uses TRBV6-4 with TRBJ2-3, with TRBD2 matching over 11 bases. This CDR3 comprises 14 residues. Germline CDR1 reads MRHNA; CDR2 reads SNTAGT. V shed 6 bases and J 2 bases; nucleotides not matched to a gene: 1. CDR3 protein: CASRLAGDTDTQYF. In nucleotides, the CDR3 is TGTGCCAGCAGACTAGCGGGAGACACAGATACGCAGTATTTT.

The DNA of the CDR3 is TGTGCCAGTAAACAGGGGACTGGAAACACCATATATTTT. Residues: CASKQGTGNTIYF. The chain has TRBV19 and TRBJ1-3, with 7 nucleotides matching TRBD1. Trimming took 7 bases from V and 2 from J; bases not matched to a gene: 2. The germline CDR1 and CDR2 sequences are LNHDA and SQIVND (reference sequence). The CDR3 consists of 13 residues.